A selection of T cell receptor beta chains follows, all from one sample in a study of blood T cell repertoires in COVID-19. TCRdb's copy holds only in-frame clones and misses some; the assay was immunoSEQ multiplex PCR. The table records 30,000 to 35,000 clones, over 75% of them present only once. The sequenced sample was peripheral blood. These receptors all come from a man of 80 years or more with active COVID-19. The CDR3 runs from the conserved cysteine through the conserved F or W. A D gene is named only where the DNA matches it firmly. Clone size appears in some rows only: once, few, many, or a class for an expanded clone.

- | - | TRBJ1-2 | TRBV30 | CAWSVYSGGYTF | TGTGCCTGGAGTGTATATAGCGGAGGCTACACCTTC
TRBD2 | - | TRBJ2-1 | TRBV6-2/TRBV6-3 | CASSQAGSGEQFF | TGTGCCAGCAGTCAAGCGGGGTCTGGCGAGCAGTTCTTC
- | - | TRBJ1-6 | TRBV5-1 | CASAESSSPLHF | TGCGCCAGCGCGGAGTCATCTTCACCCCTCCACTTT
- | - | TRBJ2-5 | TRBV7-7 | CASSLGIPTRQETQYF | TGTGCCAGCAGCTTAGGTATCCCGACCAGGCAAGAGACCCAGTACTTC
TRBD2 | once | TRBJ2-7 | TRBV6-2/TRBV6-3 | CASSYAGVNYEQYF | TGTGCCAGCAGTTACGCGGGGGTAAACTACGAGCAGTACTTC
- | - | TRBJ2-3 | TRBV5-1 | CASSLGQTRDTQYF | TGCGCCAGCAGCTTGGGACAGACTAGGGATACGCAGTATTTT
- | - | TRBJ1-1 | TRBV11-2 | CASSSYRTANTEAFF | TGTGCCAGCAGCTCATACCGGACAGCGAACACTGAAGCTTTCTTT
- | - | TRBJ1-6 | TRBV11-2 | CASSLGQRGLNSPLHF | TGTGCCAGCAGCTTAGGACAAAGGGGACTTAATTCACCCCTCCACTTT
- | - | TRBJ1-1 | TRBV30 | CAWRQNTEAFF | TGTGCCTGGAGACAGAACACTGAAGCTTTCTTT
- | - | TRBJ1-2 | TRBV30 | CAWSAGSGGGYTF | TGTGCCTGGAGCGCTGGGTCGGGGGGAGGCTACACCTTC
- | once | TRBJ1-2 | TRBV2 | CASTLRPGSNYGYTF | TGTGCCAGCACCCTCCGACCAGGGTCTAACTATGGCTACACCTTC
TRBD1 | - | TRBJ1-6 | TRBV19 | CASSIWTGGDSPLHF | TGTGCCAGTAGTATTTGGACAGGGGGCGATTCACCCCTCCACTTT
TRBD2 | - | TRBJ2-1 | TRBV5-4 | CASSLTGGLYNEQFF | TGTGCCAGCAGCTTGACGGGGGGGCTCTACAATGAGCAGTTCTTC
- | - | TRBJ1-2 | TRBV7-2 | CASSLAHRDGYTF | TGTGCCAGCAGCTTAGCCCACAGGGATGGCTACACCTTC
- | - | TRBJ2-2 | TRBV5-4 | CASSPGAGNTGELFF | TGTGCCAGCAGCCCTGGCGCAGGGAACACCGGGGAGCTGTTTTTT
- | - | TRBJ2-1 | TRBV10-3 | CAISPGANSYNEQFF | TGTGCCATCAGTCCAGGGGCTAACTCCTACAATGAGCAGTTCTTC
TRBD1 | - | TRBJ2-1 | TRBV4-1 | CASSQDPSFPVTDRDTYNEQFF | TGCGCCAGCAGCCAAGACCCTTCTTTCCCCGTAACGGACAGGGACACCTACAATGAGCAGTTCTTC
TRBD1 | - | TRBJ1-1 | TRBV3-1/TRBV3-2 | CASSPRDRGEYTEAFF | TGTGCCAGCAGCCCCCGGGACAGGGGGGAATACACTGAAGCTTTCTTT
- | - | TRBJ1-2 | TRBV19 | CASSIWQEDYGYTF | TGTGCCAGTAGTATCTGGCAGGAGGACTATGGCTACACCTTC
- | few | TRBJ2-7 | TRBV27 | CASSFSHFGEQYF | TGTGCCAGCAGTTTTTCCCATTTCGGGGAGCAGTACTTC
- | - | TRBJ2-5 | TRBV19 | CASSTGDRETQYF | TGTGCCAGTAGTACAGGGGATCGCGAGACCCAGTACTTC
- | - | TRBJ2-3 | TRBV7-9 | CASSFGLNTQYF | TGTGCCAGCAGCTTCGGACTCAATACGCAGTATTTT
TRBD1 | - | TRBJ2-7 | TRBV5-1 | CASSEPGQYEQYF | TGCGCCAGCAGCGAACCGGGACAGTACGAGCAGTACTTC
- | - | TRBJ1-5 | TRBV6-6 | CASSYQSQGSNQPQHF | TGTGCCAGCAGTTACCAAAGCCAGGGGAGCAATCAGCCCCAGCATTTT
- | - | TRBJ2-5 | TRBV18 | CASSQRQETQYF | TGTGCCAGCTCCCAGCGGCAAGAGACCCAGTACTTC
TRBD2 | once | TRBJ2-3 | TRBV18 | CASSPTSGITDTQYF | TGTGCCAGCTCACCCACTAGCGGGATCACAGATACGCAGTATTTT
TRBD2 | - | TRBJ2-7 | TRBV2 | CASRWTSGGYEQYF | TGTGCCAGCAGGTGGACTAGCGGAGGCTACGAGCAGTACTTC
- | - | TRBJ1-5 | TRBV24-1 | CATSRGGVGQPQHF | TGTGCCACCAGTCGAGGGGGGGTAGGTCAGCCCCAGCATTTT
- | - | TRBJ1-2 | TRBV20-1 | CSASGTGTHYGYTF | TGCAGTGCTAGTGGAACAGGGACCCACTATGGCTACACCTTC
- | - | TRBJ1-6 | TRBV6-2/TRBV6-3 | CASSQNTHYNSPLHF | TGTGCCAGCAGTCAGAATACCCACTATAATTCACCCCTCCACTTT
- | - | TRBJ1-4 | TRBV18 | CASSPQGLNEKLFF | TGTGCCAGCTCACCACAGGGGCTTAATGAAAAACTGTTTTTT
TRBD1 | - | TRBJ1-2 | TRBV19 | CASGRGSNYGYTF | TGTGCCAGTGGCAGGGGGTCCAACTATGGCTACACCTTC
TRBD1 | - | TRBJ2-1 | TRBV5-4 | CASSLDRGLYNEQFF | TGTGCCAGCAGCTTGGACAGGGGGCTATACAATGAGCAGTTCTTC
- | - | TRBJ2-1 | TRBV18 | CASSPLQGWNNEQFF | TGTGCCAGCTCACCGTTACAGGGCTGGAACAATGAGCAGTTCTTC
- | - | TRBJ1-1 | TRBV19 | CASTGLTEAFF | TGTGCCAGCACAGGGTTGACTGAAGCTTTCTTT
- | few | TRBJ2-5 | TRBV5-1 | CASSVQGSGDQETQYF | TGCGCCAGCAGCGTCCAGGGATCAGGGGACCAAGAGACCCAGTACTTC
TRBD1 | - | TRBJ1-3 | TRBV7-2 | CASTLGTASSSGNTIYF | TGTGCCAGCACCCTGGGGACAGCGTCGAGCTCTGGAAACACCATATATTTT
TRBD2 | - | TRBJ2-1 | TRBV4-2 | CASSQEERGVVNEQFF | TGTGCCAGCAGCCAAGAGGAGCGGGGGGTTGTGAATGAGCAGTTCTTC
- | - | TRBJ1-1 | TRBV19 | CASISLVGGLGTEAFF | TGTGCCAGTATTAGCTTGGTGGGGGGGCTTGGGACTGAAGCTTTCTTT
TRBD2 | - | TRBJ2-7 | TRBV7-2 | CATRAGGSSYEQYF | TGTGCCACGAGAGCGGGGGGCAGCTCCTACGAGCAGTACTTC
- | - | TRBJ2-3 | TRBV9 | CASSVSGYETDTQYF | TGTGCCAGCAGCGTATCCGGGTATGAGACAGATACGCAGTATTTT
TRBD2 | - | TRBJ2-3 | TRBV7-2 | CASSQTSVDTQYF | TGTGCCAGCAGCCAGACTAGCGTAGATACGCAGTATTTT
- | - | TRBJ2-5 | TRBV9 | CASSVAGFGETQYF | TGTGCCAGCAGCGTAGCAGGGTTTGGGGAGACCCAGTACTTC
- | - | TRBJ2-2 | TRBV7-3 | CASSRTTATGELFF | TGTGCCAGCAGCCGCACGACAGCCACCGGGGAGCTGTTTTTT
- | - | TRBJ1-5 | TRBV2 | CASKARGAGGQPQHF | TGTGCCAGCAAGGCCCGGGGGGCGGGAGGTCAGCCCCAGCATTTT
- | - | TRBJ1-1 | TRBV19 | CASSMTGTEAFF | TGTGCCAGTAGTATGACGGGGACTGAAGCTTTCTTT
- | - | TRBJ2-1 | TRBV24-1 | CATSASGFYNEQFF | TGTGCCACCAGTGCAAGCGGTTTTTACAATGAGCAGTTCTTC
TRBD1 | - | TRBJ2-7 | TRBV7-9 | CASSRTGYEQYF | TGTGCCAGCAGCCGGACAGGGTACGAGCAGTACTTC
- | - | TRBJ1-2 | TRBV7-9 | CASSLVANYGAYGYTF | TGTGCCAGCAGCTTAGTAGCAAACTACGGTGCCTATGGCTACACCTTC
TRBD1 | - | TRBJ1-1 | TRBV3-1/TRBV3-2 | CASSLDRGLTEAFF | TGTGCCAGCAGCCTTGACAGGGGTTTGACTGAAGCTTTCTTT
- | - | TRBJ1-3 | TRBV27 | CASSLGLPGSGNTIYF | TGTGCCAGCAGTTTAGGCCTCCCGGGCTCTGGAAACACCATATATTTT
TRBD1 | - | TRBJ2-1 | TRBV28 | CASSSHRQGAGNEQFF | TGTGCCAGCAGTTCTCATCGACAGGGGGCGGGTAATGAGCAGTTCTTC
- | - | TRBJ2-5 | TRBV28 | CASRLLGLKETQYF | TGTGCCAGCCGATTATTGGGGCTAAAAGAGACCCAGTACTTC
TRBD1 | - | TRBJ1-2 | TRBV19 | CASTRTGEDYGYTF | TGTGCCAGTACTAGGACAGGGGAAGACTATGGCTACACCTTC
TRBD1 | - | TRBJ1-2 | TRBV28 | CASSLSYHRGSSGGYTF | TGTGCCAGCAGTTTATCATACCACAGGGGGAGTAGTGGTGGCTACACCTTC
- | - | TRBJ1-2 | TRBV28 | CGAGGTANYGYTF | TGTGGTGCGGGGGGTACAGCTAACTATGGCTACACCTTC
TRBD1 | once | TRBJ1-5 | TRBV18 | CASSPTGGSNQPQHF | TGTGCCAGCTCACCAACAGGGGGTAGCAATCAGCCCCAGCATTTT
- | - | TRBJ1-2 | TRBV28 | CASSEDSNYGYTF | TGTGCCAGCAGTGAGGACAGTAACTATGGCTACACCTTC
TRBD2 | - | TRBJ2-7 | TRBV18 | CASSSTSGYEQYF | TGTGCCAGCTCATCCACTAGCGGCTACGAGCAGTACTTC
- | few | TRBJ2-2 | TRBV9 | CASSVGHSNTGELFF | TGTGCCAGCAGCGTCGGACACTCGAACACCGGGGAGCTGTTTTTT